These 24 T cell receptor beta chains originate from one sample sequenced in a study of blood T cell repertoires in COVID-19. The data were produced by immunoSEQ multiplex PCR, yet TCRdb's version contains in-frame clones alone and is incomplete. This table has some 21,000 clones, about nine tenths appearing once. Sequencing was done on a sample of peripheral blood. These receptors were obtained from a man between 50 and 59 years old with active COVID-19.

The V and J genes are TRBV6-5 and TRBJ1-2, with 7 bases identical to TRBD1. Germline CDR1 MNHEY, CDR2 SVGAGI. V was pared by 2 bases and J by 8 bases, with 5 bases of the junction left unmatched. The CDR3 loop spans 13 amino acids. CDR3 region: CASSYEGAIGYTF. The CDR3 DNA follows: TGTGCCAGCAGTTACGAGGGGGCCATAGGCTACACCTTC.

The chain uses TRBV9 and TRBJ1-1; no firm D call. Between the trimmed V and J ends, which lost 0 bases and 1 base, there was a span of 7 bases. Germline V gene lookup returns CDR1 SGDLS and CDR2 YYNGEE. This CDR3 is built from 14 residues. In nucleotides, the CDR3 is TGTGCCAGCAGCGTAGCGGCGGGGAACACTGAAGCTTTCTTT. It translates to CASSVAAGNTEAFF.

V is TRBV6-5 and J is TRBJ2-2; the D gene is possibly TRBD2 (6 bases). The germline gives CDR1 MNHEY, CDR2 SVGAGI. V shed 4 bases and J shed 5 bases, with 11 bases lying between them. This CDR3 has 14 residues. CDR3 DNA sequence: TGTGCCAGCAGTTCCGGGACTGATACCGGGGAGCTGTTTTTT. Protein: CASSSGTDTGELFF.

CDR3 nucleotides: TGTGCCAGCAGCCAAATCGGTGGGGCGGGCTACACCTTC. This translates into CASSQIGGAGYTF. J is TRBJ1-2 and V is TRBV3-1 (or the pseudogene TRBV3-2); weak D call: TRBD1 (5 bases). V lost 2 bases and J 8 bases, leaving 12 bases between the germline ends. The germline gives CDR1 LGHDT, CDR2 YNNKEL (reference sequence). The CDR3 is made up of 13 amino acids.

The chain employs TRBV5-8 and TRBJ2-1; TRBD1 matches at 7 bases. Germline CDR1 and CDR2: SGHTS and YDEGEE. This CDR3 region has 15 residues. V dropped 0 bases and J dropped 1; count of bases not matched to a gene: 1. Here the CDR3 reads CASSLGQGSYNEQFF. The CDR3 DNA reads TGTGCCAGCAGCTTGGGACAGGGTTCCTACAATGAGCAGTTCTTC.

The chain is built from TRBV4-1 and TRBJ2-7; 11 bases are shared with TRBD2. The V and J ends lost 2 bases and 2 bases, in that order; junction bases with no gene match: 2. The CDR3 is 15 amino acids. Germline V gene sequence: CDR1 MGHRA, CDR2 YSYEKL. DNA for the CDR3: TGCGCCAGCAGCCAACTAGCGGGGGGCCCCTACGAGCAGTACTTC. It codes for CASSQLAGGPYEQYF.

The chain uses TRBV3-1 (or the pseudogene TRBV3-2) and TRBJ2-3, with TRBD2 matching 9 bases. Germline V gene lookup returns CDR1 LGHDT and CDR2 YNNKEL (reference sequence). V gave up 0 bases and J gave up 6 bases; unmatched junction bases: 10. CDR3 length: 17 residues. In DNA form, the CDR3 reads TGTGCCAGCAGCCAAGATCCGGGCGGGGGGGCCGAGGATACGCAGTATTTT. Protein product: CASSQDPGGGAEDTQYF.

The V and J genes are TRBV5-1 and TRBJ2-5, with TRBD2 as a possible D gene (6 bases). This CDR3 has 14 amino acids. The V and J ends lost 7 bases and 2 bases respectively, with 15 bases between them. Germline V gene lookup returns CDR1 SGHRS and CDR2 YFSETQ. The chain's CDR3 is CASCGTGQQETQYF. In DNA form, the CDR3 reads TGCGCCAGCTGCGGGACTGGCCAACAAGAGACCCAGTACTTC.

CDR3 nucleotides: TGTGCCAGCAGCTCGTATGACAAAGCCCGTTTTTACGAGCAGTACTTC. Protein product: CASSSYDKARFYEQYF. The chain is built from TRBV7-9 and TRBJ2-7, with no clear D. Trimming pared 4 bases from V and 4 bases from J, leaving 20 bases between. This CDR3 has 16 residues. Germline CDR1 reads SEHNR; CDR2 reads FQNEAQ (reference sequence).

The chain couples TRBV19 to TRBJ1-1; D gene uncertain. The CDR3 is made up of 13 amino acids. Germline lookup yields CDR1 LNHDA and CDR2 SQIVND (reference sequence). The V and J ends lost 8 bases and 1 base respectively, with 11 bases between them. The CDR3 sequence is CASGGRSNTEAFF. In nucleotides, the CDR3 is TGTGCCAGTGGAGGACGGTCGAACACTGAAGCTTTCTTT.

The CDR3 sequence is CASSGGGPDGYTF. The CDR3 DNA is TGTGCCAGCTCCGGGGGGGGTCCGGATGGCTACACCTTC. J is TRBJ1-2 and V is TRBV12-3 or TRBV12-4; possibly TRBD1 for D (5 bases). Trimming took 8 bases from V and 6 from J, leaving 16 bases between them. The CDR3 extends over 13 amino acids.

The chain carries TRBV11-2 and TRBJ1-2; maybe TRBD1 (5 bases). The CDR3 covers 13 residues. Germline loops: CDR1 SGHAT, CDR2 FQNNGV. V lost 1 base and J lost 4, with 7 bases in between. The CDR3 loop is CASSLAGIYGYTF. CDR3 nucleotides: TGTGCCAGCAGCTTAGCAGGGATCTATGGCTACACCTTC.

V gene TRBV4-1 combines with J gene TRBJ1-1; 8 bases are a match to TRBD1. V trimming: 5 bases; J trimming: 6 bases; junction bases outside the gene matches: 11. Germline CDR1 MGHRA, CDR2 YSYEKL. The CDR3 length is 15 residues. This chain's CDR3 is CASSSRTGLNSEAFF. The CDR3 region has the DNA TGCGCCAGCAGCTCGAGGACAGGGCTCAATTCTGAAGCTTTCTTT.

This chain joins TRBV15 and TRBJ2-1; D unresolved. CDR1 and CDR2 (germline): LNHNV, YYDKDF (reference sequence). V was clipped by 1 base and J by 4 bases, with 2 bases between them. This CDR3 has 12 amino acids. The CDR3 coding sequence is TGTGCCACCAGCAGAGCATACAATGAGCAGTTCTTC. Translating it yields CATSRAYNEQFF.

J is TRBJ1-1 and V is TRBV12-3 or TRBV12-4, with TRBD1 matching over 7 bases. This CDR3 has 13 residues. V trimming: 7 bases; J trimming: 5 bases; junction bases outside the gene matches: 7. The chain's CDR3 is CASTKIQGTEAFF. For the CDR3, the DNA is TGTGCCAGCACAAAGATACAGGGGACTGAAGCTTTCTTT.

The chain has TRBV5-1 and TRBJ2-5, with D unresolved. Trimming removed 4 bases from V and 1 base from J, with 20 bases in between. Germline loops: CDR1 SGHRS, CDR2 YFSETQ. CDR3 size: 17 residues. The CDR3 is CASSQSFSAGLQETQYF. CDR3 in DNA: TGCGCCAGCAGCCAAAGTTTTTCTGCAGGCCTCCAAGAGACCCAGTACTTC. The whole variable domain, remainder taken from reference TRBV5-1 and TRBJ2-5, is KAGVTQTPRYLIKTRGQQVTLSCSPISGHRSVSWYQQTPGQGLQFLFEYFSETQRNKGNFPGRFSGRQFSNSRSEMNVSTLELGDSALYLCASSQSFSAGLQETQYFGPGTRLLVL.

The rearrangement links TRBV18 to TRBJ1-6; 9 positions agree with TRBD1. CDR3 length: 15 residues. The J segment lost 10 bases and the V segment lost 5 bases, leaving 9 bases of the junction unmatched. The germline V gene encodes CDR1 KGHSH and CDR2 LQKENI. The CDR3, as DNA: TGTGCCAGCTCATCAATACAGGGGGCTAAGTCACCCCTCCACTTT. It is translated as CASSSIQGAKSPLHF.

The chain carries TRBV5-1 and TRBJ1-1; 7 bases are shared with TRBD1. Germline loops: CDR1 SGHRS, CDR2 YFSETQ. The CDR3 has 14 residues. The trim removed 3 bases at V and 1 base at J, leaving 3 bases unmatched. The CDR3 DNA is TGCGCCAGCAGCTCGACAGGGTCGAACACTGAAGCTTTCTTT. This translates into CASSSTGSNTEAFF.

V and J are TRBV7-6 and TRBJ1-2, with 7 bases identical to TRBD1. Looked up from germline, CDR1 is SGHVS and CDR2 is FNYEAQ. Losses at the gene ends were 5 bases for V and 4 bases for J; bases not matched to a gene: 7. The CDR3 is 14 residues long. The CDR3 sequence is CASSQPGQSYGYTF. Written as DNA, the CDR3 is TGTGCCAGCAGCCAACCGGGACAGTCCTATGGCTACACCTTC.

The rearrangement uses TRBV19 and TRBJ1-1, with 8 bases aligning to TRBD1. Germline-derived CDR1 and CDR2 are LNHDA and SQIVND (reference sequence). The CDR3 length is 14 residues. J lost 6 bases, V lost 7 bases, and 10 bases had no gene match. Here the CDR3 DNA reads TGTGCCAGTACCCCAACAGGGGGAAACCCTGAAGCTTTCTTT. It translates to CASTPTGGNPEAFF.

The V and J genes are TRBV4-1 and TRBJ2-3, with 15 nucleotides matching TRBD2. Trimming at V came to 4 bases and at J to 0 bases, leaving 11 bases not matched to a gene. Germline V gene lookup returns CDR1 MGHRA and CDR2 YSYEKL. The CDR3 is made up of 20 amino acids. The CDR3 region is CASSRTAGLAGGSSTDTQYF. In nucleotides, the CDR3 is TGCGCCAGCAGCCGCACCGCGGGACTAGCGGGGGGTTCTAGCACAGATACGCAGTATTTT.

This clone was counted a single time. The J gene is TRBJ2-7, the V gene TRBV5-1, with D possibly matching TRBD1 (6 bases). The germline V gene has CDR1 SGHRS and CDR2 YFSETQ. The CDR3 is made up of 13 amino acids. With 4 bases removed from V and 2 bases from J, the gap between germline ends came to 10 bases. The CDR3 DNA sequence: TGCGCCAGCAGCGGGGACACCCCCTACGAGCAGTACTTC. Residues: CASSGDTPYEQYF.

The chain has TRBV3-1 (or the pseudogene TRBV3-2) and TRBJ2-2, with TRBD2 identical over 10 bases. V lost 3 bases, J lost 4 bases, and 5 bases stayed unmatched. The length of the CDR3 is 16 residues. From germline, CDR1 is LGHDT and CDR2 YNNKEL (reference sequence). The CDR3 region has the DNA TGTGCCAGCAGCCACCTTAGCGGGGGGCCCACCGGGGAGCTGTTTTTT. Translated, it gives CASSHLSGGPTGELFF.

This chain links TRBV5-4 with TRBJ2-5; 7 bases are a match to TRBD1. The CDR3 covers 15 residues. Trimming took 1 base from V and 0 from J; bases not matched to a gene: 3. Germline loops: CDR1 SGHNT, CDR2 YYREEE (reference sequence). The CDR3 loop is CASSLPDRNQETQYF. The CDR3 region has the DNA TGTGCCAGCAGCTTGCCGGACAGGAACCAAGAGACCCAGTACTTC.